These 15 T cell receptor beta chains were all obtained from the same sample, sequenced in a study of post-analysis software for immune sequencing data. Overall study results and limits: In patients, TRBV5-6, TRBV5-1 and TRBV20-1 belonged to several TRBV segments found more frequently than in controls.

Antigens of these TCRs are unknown. Researchers reported that TCR beta cDNA libraries carried unique molecular identifiers. TCRdb re-derived calls from the PCR reads in MiXCR, one entry per CDR3 protein. The profile shows hundreds of thousands of distinct CDR3 sequences, 44% of them singletons. Sequencing was done on a sample of blood. All receptors come from a girl aged 10 to 17 with multiple sclerosis.

The chain uses TRBV11-2 and TRBJ2-3, with 13 positions matching TRBD2. Germline CDR1 and CDR2: SGHAT and FQNNGV. The CDR3 is 19 amino acids. The V gene end was trimmed by 1 base and the J gene end by 1 base; junction bases not matched to a gene: 8. CDR3 nucleotides: TGTGCCAGCAGCTTAGTCCCTCGACTAGCGGGAGGAGGCACAGATACGCAGTATTTT. It yields the protein CASSLVPRLAGGGTDTQYF.

The chain employs TRBV7-2 and TRBJ2-7; TRBD1 aligns across 7 bases. The CDR3 totals 15 residues. The V segment lost 4 bases and the J segment 7 bases; nucleotides outside the gene matches: 13. Per germline, CDR1 SGHTA and CDR2 FQGNSA. The CDR3 sequence is CASSWNRDSWGEQYF. CDR3 in DNA: TGTGCCAGCAGCTGGAACAGGGACAGTTGGGGGGAGCAGTACTTC.

The J gene is TRBJ2-1, the V gene TRBV7-8; the match to TRBD2 covers 11 bases. The V and J ends lost 2 bases and 4 bases, in that order; junction bases with no gene match: 10. Germline V lookup: CDR1 SGHVS, CDR2 FQNEAQ. CDR3 length: 18 residues. The CDR3 is CASSLSGGGTSGYNEQFF. For the CDR3, the DNA is TGTGCCAGCAGCTTAAGCGGCGGCGGGACTAGCGGTTACAATGAGCAGTTCTTC.

The chain employs TRBV20-1 and TRBJ2-1; 9 bases fit TRBD1. The CDR3 sequence is 15 residues long. Germline lookup yields CDR1 DFQATT and CDR2 SNEGSKA (reference sequence). The V and J ends lost 0 bases and 3 bases, in that order; junction bases with no gene match: 3. The CDR3 protein is CSARDRGQGYNEQFF. The CDR3 DNA reads TGCAGTGCTAGAGATCGGGGACAGGGCTACAATGAGCAGTTCTTC.

The chain combines TRBV27 with TRBJ2-1; perhaps D is TRBD1 or TRBD2 (5 bases each). CDR3 length equals 13 residues. Trimming removed 2 bases from V and 8 bases from J, with 10 bases in between. Germline CDR1 MNHEY, CDR2 SMNVEV (reference sequence). The CDR3 region has the DNA TGTGCCAGCAGTTTAATCAGAGGGGATGAGCAGTTCTTC. Protein: CASSLIRGDEQFF.

The V and J genes are TRBV20-1 and TRBJ2-7; TRBD2 agrees at 9 bases. V lost 6 bases, J lost 6 bases, and 6 bases stayed unmatched. The CDR3 contains 12 residues. Germline CDR1 reads DFQATT; CDR2 reads SNEGSKA (reference sequence). The CDR3 is CSAYRREGEQYF. The CDR3 bases are TGCAGTGCCTACAGGCGGGAGGGCGAGCAGTACTTC.

This clonotype was detected a few times. The rearrangement joins TRBV4-1 to TRBJ2-7; the D gene is possibly TRBD1 (6 bases). The germline V gene encodes CDR1 MGHRA and CDR2 YSYEKL. Trimming took off 1 base at V and 3 bases at J, with 10 bases between the two ends. The CDR3 has 14 residues. The CDR3 DNA follows: TGCGCCAGCAGCCAAGGACAGGACCACTACGAGCAGTACTTC. This gives the protein CASSQGQDHYEQYF.

The V gene is TRBV6-2 or TRBV6-3, the J gene TRBJ2-7; D not resolved. Trimming cost V 6 bases and J 0 bases, with 9 bases left between them. The CDR3 is 13 amino acids. Germline V lookup: CDR1 MNHEY, CDR2 SVGEGT. The CDR3, as DNA: TGTGCCAGCAGCCGTATCAGCTCCTACGAGCAGTACTTC. The encoded protein is CASSRISSYEQYF.

This rearrangement joins TRBV6-5 to TRBJ2-3; possible D gene TRBD2, 5 bases. In germline, CDR1 is MNHEY, CDR2 SVGAGI. Trimming pared 0 bases from V and 2 bases from J, leaving 30 bases between. The CDR3 has 22 amino acids. CDR3 nucleotide sequence: TGTGCCAGCAGTTACTCGACGGAGGTCCTACCAAGGACGATCCCAAACACAGATACGCAGTATTTT. It yields the protein CASSYSTEVLPRTIPNTDTQYF.

A few counts support this clonotype. The rearrangement uses TRBV6-6 and TRBJ2-7; 11 bases map to TRBD1. J lost 2 bases, V lost 7 bases, and 7 bases had no gene match. There are 15 residues in the CDR3. CDR1 is MNHNY and CDR2 is SVGAGI in the germline V gene (reference sequence). The CDR3 loop is CASNFGTGGTYEQYF. CDR3 DNA sequence: TGTGCCAGCAATTTCGGGACAGGGGGTACCTACGAGCAGTACTTC.

This clonotype was seen a handful of times. This chain links TRBV4-1 with TRBJ2-7; D is tentatively TRBD1 or TRBD2 (5 bases each). The CDR3 loop spans 19 amino acids. V was shortened by 0 bases and J by 3 bases, with 24 bases between the two germline ends. Germline V gives CDR1 MGHRA, CDR2 YSYEKL. The CDR3 sequence: CASSQEGGQGAEQGYEQYF. The CDR3 DNA reads TGCGCCAGCAGCCAAGAAGGCGGCCAGGGAGCGGAGCAAGGCTACGAGCAGTACTTC.

The chain carries TRBV11-3 and TRBJ2-1; D is unclear. In germline, CDR1 is SGHNT, CDR2 YENEEA. CDR3 length: 15 amino acids. The germline V and J ends were trimmed by 7 bases and 3 bases, with 16 bases remaining between them. This chain's CDR3 is CASIGPVNNYNEQFF. The CDR3, as DNA: TGTGCCAGCATTGGCCCCGTCAACAACTACAATGAGCAGTTCTTC.

As concerns this clonotype: Mismatch with germline at one junction end may stem from a read error. The CDR3 loop is CANSFLGTSGASYEQYF. The CDR3 DNA is TGTGCCAACAGTTTCCTCGGGACTAGCGGGGCGTCCTACGAGCAGTACTTC. The rearrangement uses TRBV27 and TRBJ2-7; 13 bases map to TRBD2. CDR3 length equals 17 residues. CDR1 and CDR2 from the germline V gene are MNHEY and SMNVEV (reference sequence).

The chain employs TRBV12-3 or TRBV12-4 and TRBJ2-5; TRBD1 might be the D (5 bases). V dropped 9 bases and J dropped 0 bases, with 14 bases sitting between them. The CDR3 sequence is 14 residues long. The DNA of the CDR3 is TGTGCCAGTTCAGGGATCAAGTACCAAGAGACCCAGTACTTC. Translation gives CASSGIKYQETQYF.

The chain joins TRBV18 to TRBJ1-2; TRBD1 aligns across 9 bases. The CDR3 is made up of 15 amino acids. Germline V CDR1 and CDR2: KGHSH, LQKENI. Trimming cost V 3 bases and J 3 bases; bases outside gene matches: 5. DNA of the CDR3: TGTGCCAGCTCACCCCGACAGGGGGAACACTATGGCTACACCTTC. Protein: CASSPRQGEHYGYTF.